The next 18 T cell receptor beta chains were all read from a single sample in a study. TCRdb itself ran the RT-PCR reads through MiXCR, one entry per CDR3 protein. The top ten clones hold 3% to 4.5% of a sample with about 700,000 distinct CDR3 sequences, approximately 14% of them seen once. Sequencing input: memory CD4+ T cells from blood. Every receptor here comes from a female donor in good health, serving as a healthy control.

The CDR3 DNA reads TGTGCCAGCCAAGAGGGGACAGGGTATCAGCCCCAGCATTTT. This translates into CASQEGTGYQPQHF. The chain uses TRBV19 and TRBJ1-5; 9 bases map to TRBD1. The germline V gene has CDR1 LNHDA and CDR2 SQIVND (reference sequence). V dropped 9 bases and J dropped 5; count of bases not matched to a gene: 8. The CDR3 is 14 amino acids.

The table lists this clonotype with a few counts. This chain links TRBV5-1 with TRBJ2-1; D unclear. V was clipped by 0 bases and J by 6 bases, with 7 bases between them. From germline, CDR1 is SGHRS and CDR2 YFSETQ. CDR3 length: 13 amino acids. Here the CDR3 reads CASSLAPFNEQFF. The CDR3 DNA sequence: TGCGCCAGCAGCTTGGCTCCATTCAATGAGCAGTTCTTC.

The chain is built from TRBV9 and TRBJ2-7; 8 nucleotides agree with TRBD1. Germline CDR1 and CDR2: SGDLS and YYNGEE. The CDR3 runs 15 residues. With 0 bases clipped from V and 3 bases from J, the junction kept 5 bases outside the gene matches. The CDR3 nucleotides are TGTGCCAGCAGCGTAGTCCCGACAGGGGACTACGAGCAGTACTTC. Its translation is CASSVVPTGDYEQYF.

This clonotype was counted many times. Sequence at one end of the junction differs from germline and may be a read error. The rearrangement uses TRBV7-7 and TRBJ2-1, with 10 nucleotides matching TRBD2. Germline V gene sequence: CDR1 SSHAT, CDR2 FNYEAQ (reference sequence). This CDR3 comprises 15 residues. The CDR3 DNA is TGTGCTAGCAGCTTAGGGACTAGCGACTACAATGAGCAGTTCTTC. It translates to CASSLGTSDYNEQFF.

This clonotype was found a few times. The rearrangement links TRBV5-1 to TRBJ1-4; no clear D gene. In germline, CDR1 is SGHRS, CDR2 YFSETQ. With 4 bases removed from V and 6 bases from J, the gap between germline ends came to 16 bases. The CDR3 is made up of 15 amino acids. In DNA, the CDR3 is TGCGCCAGCAGCCCCCTACGAGGTTGGGATGAAAAACTGTTTTTT. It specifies CASSPLRGWDEKLFF.

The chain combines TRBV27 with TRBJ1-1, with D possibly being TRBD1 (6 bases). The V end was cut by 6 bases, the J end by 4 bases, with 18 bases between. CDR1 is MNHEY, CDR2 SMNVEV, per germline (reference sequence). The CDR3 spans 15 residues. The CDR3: CASRQGRLMSTEAFF. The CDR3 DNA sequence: TGTGCCAGCAGACAGGGTCGTTTGATGAGCACTGAAGCTTTCTTT.

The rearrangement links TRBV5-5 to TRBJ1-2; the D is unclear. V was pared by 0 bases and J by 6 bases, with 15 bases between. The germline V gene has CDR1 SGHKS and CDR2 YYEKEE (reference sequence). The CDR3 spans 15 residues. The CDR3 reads CASSLARWEENGYTF. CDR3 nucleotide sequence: TGTGCCAGCAGCTTGGCCAGATGGGAGGAGAATGGCTACACCTTC. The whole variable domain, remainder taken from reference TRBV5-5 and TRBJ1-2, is DAGVTQSPTHLIKTRGQQVTLRCSPISGHKSVSWYQQVLGQGPQFIFQYYEKEERGRGNFPDRFSARQFPNYSSELNVNALLLGDSALYLCASSLARWEENGYTFGSGTRLTVV.

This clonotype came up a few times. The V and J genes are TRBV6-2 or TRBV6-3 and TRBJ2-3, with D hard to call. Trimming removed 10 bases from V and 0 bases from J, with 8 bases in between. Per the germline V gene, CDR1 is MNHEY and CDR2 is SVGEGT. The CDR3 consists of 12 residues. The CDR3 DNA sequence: TGTGCCACCACCGGTAGCACAGATACGCAGTATTTT. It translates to CATTGSTDTQYF.

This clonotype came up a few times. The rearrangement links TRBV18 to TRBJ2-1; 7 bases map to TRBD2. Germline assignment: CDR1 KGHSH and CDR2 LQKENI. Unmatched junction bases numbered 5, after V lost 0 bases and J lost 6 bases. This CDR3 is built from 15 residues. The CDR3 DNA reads TGTGCCAGCTCACCACCGGTGGGGAGGGGCAATGAGCAGTTCTTC. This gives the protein CASSPPVGRGNEQFF.

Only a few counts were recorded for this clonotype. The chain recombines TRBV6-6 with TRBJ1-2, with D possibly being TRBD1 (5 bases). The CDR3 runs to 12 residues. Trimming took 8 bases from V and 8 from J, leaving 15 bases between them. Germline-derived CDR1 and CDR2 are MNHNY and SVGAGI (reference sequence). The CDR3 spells CASDTQGGGYTF. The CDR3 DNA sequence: TGTGCCAGCGATACCCAGGGCGGCGGCTACACCTTC.

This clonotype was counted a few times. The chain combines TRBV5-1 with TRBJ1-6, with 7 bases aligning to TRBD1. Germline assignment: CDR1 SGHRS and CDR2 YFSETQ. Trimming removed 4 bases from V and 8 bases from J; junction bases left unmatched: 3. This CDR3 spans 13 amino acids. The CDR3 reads CASSPTGDSPLHF. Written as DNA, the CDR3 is TGCGCCAGCAGCCCAACAGGGGATTCACCCCTCCACTTT.

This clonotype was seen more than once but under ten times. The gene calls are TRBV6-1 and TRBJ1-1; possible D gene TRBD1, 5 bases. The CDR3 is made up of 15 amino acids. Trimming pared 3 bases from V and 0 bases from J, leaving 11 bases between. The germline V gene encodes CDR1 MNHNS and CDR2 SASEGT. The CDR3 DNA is TGTGCCAGCAGTGATGGGGCGTTCATGAACACTGAAGCTTTCTTT. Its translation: CASSDGAFMNTEAFF.

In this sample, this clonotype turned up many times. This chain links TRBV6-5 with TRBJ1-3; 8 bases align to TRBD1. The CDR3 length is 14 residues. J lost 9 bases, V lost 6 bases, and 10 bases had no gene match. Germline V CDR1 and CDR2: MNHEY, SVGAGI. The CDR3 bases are TGTGCCAGCAGCCATGACAGGGGCAGCGGCACCATATATTTT. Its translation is CASSHDRGSGTIYF.

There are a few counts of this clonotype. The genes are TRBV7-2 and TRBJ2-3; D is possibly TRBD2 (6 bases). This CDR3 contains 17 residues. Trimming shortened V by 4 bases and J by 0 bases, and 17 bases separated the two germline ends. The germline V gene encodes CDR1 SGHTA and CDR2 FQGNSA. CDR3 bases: TGTGCCAGCAGCTGGAGGGAAACAGCCTATAGCACAGATACGCAGTATTTT. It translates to CASSWRETAYSTDTQYF.

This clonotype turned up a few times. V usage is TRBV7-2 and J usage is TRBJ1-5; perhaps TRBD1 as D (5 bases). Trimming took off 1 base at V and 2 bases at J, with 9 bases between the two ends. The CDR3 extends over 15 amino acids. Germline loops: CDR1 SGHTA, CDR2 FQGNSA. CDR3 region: CASSLGSGRNQPQHF. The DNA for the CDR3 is TGTGCCAGCAGCTTAGGATCGGGACGCAATCAGCCCCAGCATTTT. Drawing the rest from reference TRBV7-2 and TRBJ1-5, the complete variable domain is GAGVSQSPSNKVTEKGKDVELRCDPISGHTALYWYRQSLGQGLEFLIYFQGNSAPDKSGLPSDRFSAERTGGSVSTLTIQRTQQEDSAVYLCASSLGSGRNQPQHFGDGTRLSIL.

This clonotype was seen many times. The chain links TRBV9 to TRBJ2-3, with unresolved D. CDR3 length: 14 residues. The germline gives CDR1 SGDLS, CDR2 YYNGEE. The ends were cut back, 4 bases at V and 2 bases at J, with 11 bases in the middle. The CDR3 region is CASSPRLDTDTQYF. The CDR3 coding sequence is TGTGCCAGCAGCCCGCGACTCGACACAGATACGCAGTATTTT.

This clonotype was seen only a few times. The CDR3 sequence is CASSFGTGSYGYTF. For the CDR3, the DNA is TGTGCCAGCAGTTTCGGGACAGGGAGCTATGGCTACACCTTC. This chain links TRBV27 with TRBJ1-2; 9 bases fit TRBD1. This CDR3 contains 14 residues. Germline values: CDR1 MNHEY, CDR2 SMNVEV (reference sequence). With V trimmed by 3 bases and J by 4 bases, 3 bases remained unmatched.

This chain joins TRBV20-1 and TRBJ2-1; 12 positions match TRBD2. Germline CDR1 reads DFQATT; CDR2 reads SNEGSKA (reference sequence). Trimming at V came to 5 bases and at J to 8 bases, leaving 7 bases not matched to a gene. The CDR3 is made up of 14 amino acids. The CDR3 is CSAGGLAGIDEQFF. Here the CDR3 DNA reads TGCAGTGCTGGAGGACTAGCGGGAATCGATGAGCAGTTCTTC.